A single sample gave rise to the 3 T cell receptor beta chains below, sequenced in a study of molecular identifiers for immune sequencing clone quantification. TCRdb reprocessed the PCR reads via MiXCR and lists one record per CDR3 protein. Here the sample spans 88,000 or so distinct CDR3 sequences, around a fifth being singletons. Sequences were obtained from naive CD8+ T cells from blood, with Jurkat cell RNA spiked in. This sample's subset: FACS-sorted CD8+CD4-CCR7+CD45RA+ naive T cells. These TCRs come from a human donor in good health. Some libraries in this study had Jurkat cell RNA spiked in.

This clonotype was seen only a few times. The rearrangement uses TRBV4-1 and TRBJ1-3, with 8 bases identical to TRBD1. This CDR3 spans 15 amino acids. Per the germline V gene, CDR1 is MGHRA and CDR2 is YSYEKL. V was clipped by 3 bases and J by 3 bases; unmatched bases: 4. CDR3: CASSHDRGDGNTIYF. CDR3 nucleotide sequence: TGCGCCAGCAGCCATGACAGGGGAGATGGAAACACCATATATTTT.

This clonotype was detected many times. The V and J genes are TRBV3-1 and TRBJ2-7, with D perhaps matching TRBD1 (5 bases). The CDR3 has 14 amino acids. Germline V gives CDR1 LGHDT, CDR2 YNNKEL (reference sequence). Trimming removed 1 base at V and 0 bases at J, with 7 bases between. CDR3 nucleotide sequence: TGTGCCAGCAGCCAAGTAGGGGACTCCTACGAGCAGTACTTC. It yields the protein CASSQVGDSYEQYF.

This clonotype was observed a few times. This chain joins TRBV6-5 and TRBJ2-7; no reliable D call. The CDR3 spans 12 residues. Germline CDR1 is MNHEY and CDR2 is SVGAGI. The V end lost 8 bases, the J end lost 2 bases, and 10 bases lay between the germline ends. The CDR3 is CASSGVAYEQYF. For the CDR3, the DNA is TGTGCCAGCTCTGGAGTAGCCTACGAGCAGTACTTC.